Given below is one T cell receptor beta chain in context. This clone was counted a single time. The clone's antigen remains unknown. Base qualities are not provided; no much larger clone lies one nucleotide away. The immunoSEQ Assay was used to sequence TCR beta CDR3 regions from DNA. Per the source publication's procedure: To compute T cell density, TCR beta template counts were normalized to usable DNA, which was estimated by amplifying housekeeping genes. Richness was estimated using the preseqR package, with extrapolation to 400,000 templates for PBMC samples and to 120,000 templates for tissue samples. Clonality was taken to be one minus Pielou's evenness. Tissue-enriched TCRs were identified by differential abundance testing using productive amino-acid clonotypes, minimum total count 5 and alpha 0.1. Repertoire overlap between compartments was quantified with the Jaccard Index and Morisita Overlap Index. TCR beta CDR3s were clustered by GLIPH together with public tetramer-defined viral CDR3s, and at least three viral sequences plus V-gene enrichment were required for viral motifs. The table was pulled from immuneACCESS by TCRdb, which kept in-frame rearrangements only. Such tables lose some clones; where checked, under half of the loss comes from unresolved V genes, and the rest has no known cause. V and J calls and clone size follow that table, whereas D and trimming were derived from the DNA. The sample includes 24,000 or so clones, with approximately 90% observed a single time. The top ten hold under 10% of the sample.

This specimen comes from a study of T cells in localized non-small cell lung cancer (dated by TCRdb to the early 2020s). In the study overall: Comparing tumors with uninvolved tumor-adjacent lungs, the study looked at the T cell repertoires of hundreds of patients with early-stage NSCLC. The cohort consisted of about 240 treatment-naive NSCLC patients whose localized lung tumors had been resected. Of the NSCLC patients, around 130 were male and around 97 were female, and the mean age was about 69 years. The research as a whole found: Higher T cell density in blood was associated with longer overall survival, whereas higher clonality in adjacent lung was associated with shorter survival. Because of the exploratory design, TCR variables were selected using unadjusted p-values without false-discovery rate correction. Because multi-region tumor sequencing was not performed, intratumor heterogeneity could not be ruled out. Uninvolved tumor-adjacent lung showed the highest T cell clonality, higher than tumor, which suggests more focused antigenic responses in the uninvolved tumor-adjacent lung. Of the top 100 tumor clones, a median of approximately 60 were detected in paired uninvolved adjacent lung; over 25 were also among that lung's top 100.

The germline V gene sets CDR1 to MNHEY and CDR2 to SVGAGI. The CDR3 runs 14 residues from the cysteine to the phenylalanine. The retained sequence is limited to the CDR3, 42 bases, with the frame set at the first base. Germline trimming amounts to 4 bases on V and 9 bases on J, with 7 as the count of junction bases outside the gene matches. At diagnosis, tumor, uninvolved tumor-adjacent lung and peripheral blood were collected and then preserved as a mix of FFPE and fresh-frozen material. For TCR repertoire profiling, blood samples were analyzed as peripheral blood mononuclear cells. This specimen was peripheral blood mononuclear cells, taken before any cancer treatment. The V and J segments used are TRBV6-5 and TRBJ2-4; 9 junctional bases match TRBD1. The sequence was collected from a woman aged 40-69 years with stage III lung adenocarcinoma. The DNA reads TGTGCCAGCAGTTCTACAGGGGGCTTGGGCATTCAGTACTTC. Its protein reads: CASSSTGGLGIQYF.